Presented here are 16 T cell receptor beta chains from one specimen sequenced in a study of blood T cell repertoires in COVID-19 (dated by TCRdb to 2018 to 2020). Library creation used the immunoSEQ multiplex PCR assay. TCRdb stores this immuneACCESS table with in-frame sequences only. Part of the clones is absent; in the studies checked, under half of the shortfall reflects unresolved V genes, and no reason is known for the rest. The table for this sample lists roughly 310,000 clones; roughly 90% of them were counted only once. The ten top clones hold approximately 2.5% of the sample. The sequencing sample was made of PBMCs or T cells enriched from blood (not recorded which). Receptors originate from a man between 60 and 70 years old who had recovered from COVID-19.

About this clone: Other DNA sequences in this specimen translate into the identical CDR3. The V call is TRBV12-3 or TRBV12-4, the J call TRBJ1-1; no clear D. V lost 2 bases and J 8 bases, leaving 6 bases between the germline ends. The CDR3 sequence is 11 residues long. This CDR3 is CASSLLSEAFF. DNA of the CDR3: TGTGCCAGCAGTTTACTCTCCGAAGCTTTCTTT.

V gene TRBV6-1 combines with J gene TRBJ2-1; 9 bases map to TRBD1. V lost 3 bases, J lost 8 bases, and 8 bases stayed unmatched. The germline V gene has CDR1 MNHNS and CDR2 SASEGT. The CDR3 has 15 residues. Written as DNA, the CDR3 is TGTGCCAGCAGTGAGCGGGACAGGGCCCTCGATGAGCAGTTCTTC. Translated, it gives CASSERDRALDEQFF.

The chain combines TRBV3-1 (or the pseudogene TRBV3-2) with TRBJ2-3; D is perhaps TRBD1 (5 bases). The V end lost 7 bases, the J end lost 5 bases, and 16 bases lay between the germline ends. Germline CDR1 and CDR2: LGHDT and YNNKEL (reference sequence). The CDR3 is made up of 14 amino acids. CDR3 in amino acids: CASKKGLAGDTQYF. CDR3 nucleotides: TGTGCCAGCAAAAAGGGGTTAGCAGGAGATACGCAGTATTTT.

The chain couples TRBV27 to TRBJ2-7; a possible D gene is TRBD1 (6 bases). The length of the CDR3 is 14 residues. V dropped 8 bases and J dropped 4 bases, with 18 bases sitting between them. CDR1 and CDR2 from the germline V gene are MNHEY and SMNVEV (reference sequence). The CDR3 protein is CASSFGVDRYEQYF. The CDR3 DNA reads TGTGCCAGCTCCTTCGGTGTGGACAGATACGAGCAGTACTTC.

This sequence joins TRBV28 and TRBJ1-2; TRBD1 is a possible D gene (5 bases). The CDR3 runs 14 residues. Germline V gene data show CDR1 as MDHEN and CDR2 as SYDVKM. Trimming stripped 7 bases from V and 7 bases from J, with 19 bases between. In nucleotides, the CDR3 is TGTGCCAGCATCTCTCTCCCCAGGGTCGGTGGCTACACCTTC. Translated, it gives CASISLPRVGGYTF.

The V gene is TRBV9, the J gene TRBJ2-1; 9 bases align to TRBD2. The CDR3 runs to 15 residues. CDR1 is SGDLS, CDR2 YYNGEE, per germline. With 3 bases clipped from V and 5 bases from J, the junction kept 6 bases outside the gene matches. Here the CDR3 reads CASSGSGSFNNEQFF. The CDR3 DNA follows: TGTGCCAGCAGCGGTAGCGGGAGCTTTAACAATGAGCAGTTCTTC.

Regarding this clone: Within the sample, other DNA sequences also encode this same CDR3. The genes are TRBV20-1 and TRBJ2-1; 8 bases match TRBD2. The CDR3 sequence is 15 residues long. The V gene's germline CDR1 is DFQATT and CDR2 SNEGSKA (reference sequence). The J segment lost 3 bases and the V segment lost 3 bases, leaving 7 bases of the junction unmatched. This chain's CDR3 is CSASGTGRDYNEQFF. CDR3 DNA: TGCAGTGCTAGTGGTACCGGGAGGGACTACAATGAGCAGTTCTTC.

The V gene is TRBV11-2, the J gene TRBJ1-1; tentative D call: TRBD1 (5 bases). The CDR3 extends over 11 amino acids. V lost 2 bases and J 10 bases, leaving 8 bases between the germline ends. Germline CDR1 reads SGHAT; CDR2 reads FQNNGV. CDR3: CASSLSTGAFF. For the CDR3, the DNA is TGTGCCAGCAGCTTAAGCACAGGAGCTTTCTTT.

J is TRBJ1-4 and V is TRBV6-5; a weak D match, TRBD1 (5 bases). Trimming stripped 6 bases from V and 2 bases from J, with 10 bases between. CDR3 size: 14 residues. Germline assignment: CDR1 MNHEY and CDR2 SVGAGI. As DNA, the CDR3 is TGTGCCAGCAGAGACGGGGGGACTAATGAAAAACTGTTTTTT. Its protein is CASRDGGTNEKLFF.

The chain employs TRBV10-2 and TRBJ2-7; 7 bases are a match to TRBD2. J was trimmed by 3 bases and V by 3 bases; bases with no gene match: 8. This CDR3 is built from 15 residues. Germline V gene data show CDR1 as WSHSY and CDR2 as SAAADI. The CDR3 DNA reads TGCGCCAGCAGTGATTGGGGGGGTCACAACTACGAGCAGTACTTC. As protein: CASSDWGGHNYEQYF.

This CDR3 reads CASSSYDRDQPQHF. In DNA, the CDR3 is TGTGCCAGCAGCTCCTATGACAGGGACCAGCCCCAGCATTTT. This sequence joins TRBV7-8 and TRBJ1-5, with TRBD1 identical over 7 bases. Per the germline V gene, CDR1 is SGHVS and CDR2 is FQNEAQ. CDR3 length equals 14 residues. V was pared by 4 bases and J by 7 bases, with 7 bases of the junction left unmatched.

The DNA for the CDR3 is TGTGCCAGCAGCCCGTACTACGAGCAGTACTTC. Translated, it gives CASSPYYEQYF. The chain joins TRBV13 to TRBJ2-7; D unresolved. The V gene's germline CDR1 is PRHDT and CDR2 FYEKMQ (reference sequence). The CDR3 consists of 11 residues. V dropped 5 bases and J dropped 3 bases, with 5 bases sitting between them.

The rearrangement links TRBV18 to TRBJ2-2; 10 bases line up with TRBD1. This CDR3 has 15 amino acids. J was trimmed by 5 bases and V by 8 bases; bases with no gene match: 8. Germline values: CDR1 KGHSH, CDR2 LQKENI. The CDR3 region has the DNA TGTGCCAGCACCCGACAGGGGGCAAGAACCGGGGAGCTGTTTTTT. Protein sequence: CASTRQGARTGELFF. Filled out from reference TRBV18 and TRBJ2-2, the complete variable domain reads NAGVMQNPRHLVRRRGQEARLRCSPMKGHSHVYWYRQLPEEGLKFMVYLQKENIIDESGMPKERFSAEFPKEGPSILRIQQVVRGDSAAYFCASTRQGARTGELFFGEGSRLTVL.

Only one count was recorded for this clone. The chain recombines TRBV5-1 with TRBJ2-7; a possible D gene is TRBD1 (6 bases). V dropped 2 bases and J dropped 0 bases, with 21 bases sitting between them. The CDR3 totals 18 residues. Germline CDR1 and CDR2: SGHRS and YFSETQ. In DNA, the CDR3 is TGCGCCAGCAGCTTCAAAAGCCACAGGGACGAGGGCTCCTACGAGCAGTACTTC. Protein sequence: CASSFKSHRDEGSYEQYF.

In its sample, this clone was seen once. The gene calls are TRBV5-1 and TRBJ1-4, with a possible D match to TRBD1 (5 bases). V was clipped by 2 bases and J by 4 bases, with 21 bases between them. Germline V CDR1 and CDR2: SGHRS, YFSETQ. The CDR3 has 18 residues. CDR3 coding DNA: TGCGCCAGCAGCTTAGTACCAGGGCGCCCTAATTTTAATGAAAAACTGTTTTTT. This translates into CASSLVPGRPNFNEKLFF.

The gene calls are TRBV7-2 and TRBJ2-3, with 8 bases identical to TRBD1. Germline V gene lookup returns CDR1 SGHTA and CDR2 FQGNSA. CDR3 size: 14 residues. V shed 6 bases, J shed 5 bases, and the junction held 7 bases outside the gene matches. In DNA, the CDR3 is TGTGCCAGCAGTCCTACAGGGGGGATAGATACGCAGTATTTT. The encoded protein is CASSPTGGIDTQYF.